These 29 T cell receptor beta chains originate from one sample sequenced in a study of T cell clonotyping in hematopoietic cell transplantation. TCRdb's copy holds only in-frame clones and misses some; the assay was immunoSEQ multiplex PCR. The table includes 6,500 to 7,000 clones, approximately 86% detected once. The time point here: recipient sample about 28 days before transplant, after cytoreduction. The sample was peripheral blood mononuclear cells, taken before stem cell transplant. All receptors come from a man under 40 with acute myeloid leukemia. Some clones in this sample may be carry-over from other donors' samples.

The genes are TRBV7-2 and TRBJ2-3; D ambiguous. Per germline, CDR1 SGHTA and CDR2 FQGNSA. Trimming removed 0 bases at V and 2 bases at J, with 15 bases between. CDR3 length: 17 residues. This CDR3 reads CASSLALILGATDTQYF. The CDR3, as DNA: TGTGCCAGCAGCTTAGCGCTTATCCTTGGAGCCACAGATACGCAGTATTTT.

V usage is TRBV6-1 and J usage is TRBJ1-2; 7 nucleotides match TRBD1. CDR1 and CDR2 (germline): MNHNS, SASEGT. Losses at the gene ends were 4 bases for V and 5 bases for J; bases not matched to a gene: 10. The CDR3 spans 15 residues. The CDR3 DNA reads TGTGCCAGCAGTGCTTACTCAGGGGGGGGGTATGGCTACACCTTC. This gives the protein CASSAYSGGGYGYTF.

The V and J genes are TRBV28 and TRBJ2-7; TRBD1 matches at 10 bases. Germline V gene data show CDR1 as MDHEN and CDR2 as SYDVKM. Unmatched junction bases numbered 3, after V lost 5 bases and J lost 2 bases. The CDR3 has 14 amino acids. As DNA, the CDR3 is TGTGCCAGCAGTATAGGACAGGGGGCCTACGAGCAGTACTTC. It specifies CASSIGQGAYEQYF.

This clone was recorded a few times. The rearrangement links TRBV4-1 to TRBJ1-3; D is uncertain. Germline values: CDR1 MGHRA, CDR2 YSYEKL. Trimming shortened V by 0 bases and J by 0 bases, and 12 bases separated the two germline ends. The CDR3 totals 17 residues. CDR3 amino acids: CASSQDWEDDSGNTIYF. The CDR3 coding sequence is TGCGCCAGCAGCCAAGATTGGGAAGACGACTCTGGAAACACCATATATTTT.

V gene TRBV9 combines with J gene TRBJ2-5, with 15 bases identical to TRBD2. V shed 0 bases and J 5 bases; nucleotides not matched to a gene: 5. The CDR3 has 17 residues. Germline CDR1 is SGDLS and CDR2 is YYNGEE. CDR3 region: CASSVGTSGRVEETQYF. Here the CDR3 DNA reads TGTGCCAGCAGCGTAGGGACTAGCGGGAGGGTGGAGGAGACCCAGTACTTC.

The chain uses TRBV6-1 and TRBJ1-2; 9 bases align to TRBD1. Germline CDR1 reads MNHNS; CDR2 reads SASEGT. The CDR3 runs 15 residues. The trim removed 8 bases at V and 1 base at J, leaving 8 bases unmatched. The CDR3 sequence is CASSLQGARNYGYTF. The CDR3 DNA reads TGTGCCAGCTCGCTACAGGGGGCTCGTAACTATGGCTACACCTTC.

The V call is TRBV25-1, the J call TRBJ1-1; no clear D gene. CDR1 and CDR2 (germline): MGHDK, SYGVNS. V lost 2 bases to trimming and J lost 7 bases, with 5 bases between them. The CDR3 runs 11 residues. The CDR3 here is CASSETFEAFF. In DNA, the CDR3 is TGTGCCAGCAGTGAAACCTTTGAAGCTTTCTTT.

V and J are TRBV13 and TRBJ2-3, with TRBD2 matching 10 bases. Germline CDR1 and CDR2: PRHDT and FYEKMQ (reference sequence). V shed 5 bases, J shed 4 bases, and the junction held 6 bases outside the gene matches. The CDR3 consists of 15 residues. CDR3 coding DNA: TGTGCCAGCAGCCCAGGGACTAGCGAGGCAGATACGCAGTATTTT. Amino acid sequence: CASSPGTSEADTQYF.

V usage is TRBV30 and J usage is TRBJ2-1; 8 bases match TRBD2. V shed 5 bases and J 9 bases; nucleotides not matched to a gene: 6. Germline V lookup: CDR1 GTSNPN, CDR2 SVGIG (reference sequence). This CDR3 region has 12 residues. The CDR3 DNA sequence: TGTGCCTGGTGTAGCGGGGAGATTGAGCAGTTCTTC. It encodes CAWCSGEIEQFF.

The rearrangement links TRBV2 to TRBJ2-2; D gene uncertain. Per germline, CDR1 SNHLY and CDR2 FYNNEI. This CDR3 has 11 residues. V lost 9 bases, J lost 3 bases, and 5 bases lay in between. The DNA of the CDR3 is TGTGCCAGTGGGGACACCGGGGAGCTGTTTTTT. Protein: CASGDTGELFF.

The chain links TRBV19 to TRBJ2-3; D might be TRBD2 (6 bases). V gave up 4 bases and J gave up 0 bases, with 17 bases separating them. The length of the CDR3 is 17 residues. Germline V gene data show CDR1 as LNHDA and CDR2 as SQIVND (reference sequence). This chain's CDR3 is CASSTGRIATSTDTQYF. The CDR3 nucleotides are TGTGCCAGTAGTACAGGGAGGATAGCGACTAGCACAGATACGCAGTATTTT.

The chain joins TRBV27 to TRBJ1-2; no clear D. The CDR3 is 15 residues long. Germline CDR1 is MNHEY and CDR2 is SMNVEV (reference sequence). Between the trimmed V and J ends, which lost 4 bases and 0 bases, there was a span of 12 bases. CDR3 bases: TGTGCCAGCAGTTGGCGGTCCGCCTCTAACTATGGCTACACCTTC. Its translation: CASSWRSASNYGYTF.

This chain joins TRBV27 and TRBJ2-7, with 9 bases that match TRBD2. This CDR3 is 16 amino acids long. Germline lookup yields CDR1 MNHEY and CDR2 SMNVEV (reference sequence). V lost 0 bases, J lost 2 bases, and 5 bases stayed unmatched. CDR3 sequence reads: CASSLSPAGGTYEQYF. The DNA of the CDR3 is TGTGCCAGCAGTTTATCACCAGCGGGAGGAACCTACGAGCAGTACTTC.

V and J are TRBV28 and TRBJ1-1; D gene unclear. Per the germline V gene, CDR1 is MDHEN and CDR2 is SYDVKM. Trimming removed 5 bases from V and 2 bases from J, with 18 bases in between. This CDR3 has 16 amino acids. The CDR3 is CASSPGTRRTNTEAFF. The CDR3 bases are TGTGCCAGCAGTCCCGGTACCCGTCGAACAAACACTGAAGCTTTCTTT.

The chain employs TRBV5-6 and TRBJ2-2; D gene unclear. This CDR3 is 14 amino acids long. Trimming took off 4 bases at V and 5 bases at J, with 12 bases between the two ends. Germline loops: CDR1 SGHDT, CDR2 YYEEEE. This CDR3 reads CASSDTLRTGELFF. The CDR3, as DNA: TGTGCCAGCAGCGACACTTTGAGGACCGGGGAGCTGTTTTTT.

Regarding this clone: Within the sample, other DNA sequences also encode this same CDR3. This rearrangement joins TRBV6-4 to TRBJ2-6, with 9 bases aligning to TRBD1. This CDR3 is built from 18 residues. After removal of 4 bases from V and 4 bases from J, the junction contained 11 bases not matched to a gene. The germline CDR1 and CDR2 sequences are MRHNA and SNTAGT. The CDR3 is CASSGPSGTGLGANVLTF. The CDR3 DNA reads as TGTGCCAGCAGTGGGCCTTCCGGGACAGGGCTAGGGGCCAACGTCCTGACTTTC.

The V gene is TRBV4-2, the J gene TRBJ1-1; 8 positions match TRBD1. The CDR3 runs to 14 residues. Germline V CDR1 and CDR2: LGHNA, YNFKEQ. After removal of 0 bases from V and 11 bases from J, the junction contained 8 bases not matched to a gene. CDR3 in amino acids: CASSQDGQGSRAFF. CDR3 DNA sequence: TGTGCCAGCAGCCAAGATGGACAGGGTAGTAGGGCTTTCTTT.

This clone occurred a few times. The chain couples TRBV5-4 to TRBJ2-5; TRBD2 matches 7 bases. This CDR3 is built from 15 residues. Germline trimming cut 4 bases from V and 2 bases from J; bases unmatched to any gene: 8. The germline gives CDR1 SGHNT, CDR2 YYREEE (reference sequence). The CDR3: CASSKQAGRQETQYF. The CDR3 DNA reads as TGTGCCAGCAGCAAGCAAGCGGGGAGACAAGAGACCCAGTACTTC.

The chain is built from TRBV28 and TRBJ1-2; 9 bases are a match to TRBD1. V trimming: 4 bases; J trimming: 2 bases; junction bases outside the gene matches: 8. The germline V gene has CDR1 MDHEN and CDR2 SYDVKM. The CDR3 is made up of 16 amino acids. CDR3 in DNA: TGTGCCAGCAGTTCTGGGGACAGGGCGTTGAACTATGGCTACACCTTC. It translates to CASSSGDRALNYGYTF.

As to this clone: The sample contains more than one DNA sequence encoding this CDR3. J is TRBJ2-5 and V is TRBV25-1, with D perhaps TRBD1 or TRBD2 (5 bases each). The CDR3 has 14 amino acids. Germline-derived CDR1 and CDR2 are MGHDK and SYGVNS. With 2 bases removed from V and 0 bases from J, the gap between germline ends came to 7 bases. This CDR3 is CASSERGHQETQYF. The CDR3 DNA follows: TGTGCCAGCAGTGAAAGGGGACACCAAGAGACCCAGTACTTC.

V and J are TRBV7-3 and TRBJ2-7; 9 positions agree with TRBD1. V dropped 8 bases and J dropped 3; count of bases not matched to a gene: 5. The length of the CDR3 is 13 residues. Germline V gene lookup returns CDR1 SGHTA and CDR2 FQGTGA. The CDR3 loop is CASRDRGFYEQYF. The CDR3 coding sequence is TGTGCCAGCCGCGACAGGGGGTTCTACGAGCAGTACTTC.

In this sample, this clone is large. CDR3: CARGGTGGNQPQHF. Here the CDR3 DNA reads TGTGCCAGGGGAGGTACAGGGGGAAATCAGCCCCAGCATTTT. J is TRBJ1-5 and V is TRBV2, with TRBD1 matching over 8 bases. V trimming: 9 bases; J trimming: 4 bases; junction bases outside the gene matches: 8. The CDR3 loop spans 14 amino acids. The germline V gene encodes CDR1 SNHLY and CDR2 FYNNEI.

V usage is TRBV5-1 and J usage is TRBJ2-5; perhaps TRBD1 as D (6 bases). Trimming shortened V by 1 base and J by 2 bases, and 18 bases separated the two germline ends. Germline V gene lookup returns CDR1 SGHRS and CDR2 YFSETQ. The CDR3 covers 17 residues. CDR3 in amino acids: CASSLFQPIQGQETQYF. As DNA, the CDR3 is TGCGCCAGCAGCTTGTTTCAGCCCATTCAGGGGCAAGAGACCCAGTACTTC.

This clone was recorded a few times. This chain connects TRBV5-1 to TRBJ2-7, with 10 positions matching TRBD1. Germline loops: CDR1 SGHRS, CDR2 YFSETQ. The CDR3 runs 14 residues. J lost 3 bases, V lost 5 bases, and 5 bases had no gene match. The CDR3 DNA sequence: TGCGCCAGCAGTCCGGGACAGGGGATCTACGAGCAGTACTTC. Protein product: CASSPGQGIYEQYF. Using reference TRBV5-1 and TRBJ2-7 for the parts outside the CDR3, the full variable domain is KAGVTQTPRYLIKTRGQQVTLSCSPISGHRSVSWYQQTPGQGLQFLFEYFSETQRNKGNFPGRFSGRQFSNSRSEMNVSTLELGDSALYLCASSPGQGIYEQYFGPGTRLTVT.

The V gene is TRBV29-1, the J gene TRBJ1-1; no firm D call. V was clipped by 2 bases and J by 6 bases, with 13 bases between them. This CDR3 region has 13 residues. Germline CDR1 and CDR2: SQVTM and ANQGSEA. The CDR3 sequence: CSVEMGGWAEAFF. The CDR3 coding sequence is TGCAGCGTTGAAATGGGCGGTTGGGCTGAAGCTTTCTTT. Drawing the rest from reference TRBV29-1 and TRBJ1-1, the complete variable domain is SAVISQKPSRDICQRGTSLTIQCQVDSQVTMMFWYRQQPGQSLTLIATANQGSEATYESGFVIDKFPISRPNLTFSTLTVSNMSPEDSSIYLCSVEMGGWAEAFFGQGTRLTVV.

This rearrangement joins TRBV6-1 to TRBJ1-5; perhaps TRBD1 as D (6 bases). The ends were cut back, 5 bases at V and 6 bases at J, with 11 bases in the middle. The CDR3 has 13 amino acids. Germline V gene sequence: CDR1 MNHNS, CDR2 SASEGT. DNA of the CDR3: TGTGCCAGCAGTCTACAGGGTGCTCAGCCCCAGCATTTT. Its protein is CASSLQGAQPQHF.

V and J are TRBV7-9 and TRBJ1-5, with TRBD1 matching 9 bases. Germline CDR1 reads SEHNR; CDR2 reads FQNEAQ (reference sequence). CDR3 size: 15 residues. The V and J ends lost 0 bases and 7 bases, in that order; junction bases with no gene match: 4. DNA of the CDR3: TGTGCCAGCAGCTTAGCGGGACAGGGAGGGCAGCCCCAGCATTTT. Translating gives CASSLAGQGGQPQHF.

The chain combines TRBV10-1 with TRBJ2-1, with TRBD2 identical over 10 bases. Losses at the gene ends were 2 bases for V and 8 bases for J; bases not matched to a gene: 15. Germline CDR1 WNHNN, CDR2 SYGVQD (reference sequence). This CDR3 spans 18 amino acids. The CDR3 DNA sequence: TGCGCCAGCAGTGAGGGGGTAGCGGGAGGACCCTTTAAGCATGAGCAGTTCTTC. Protein product: CASSEGVAGGPFKHEQFF.

The chain joins TRBV20-1 to TRBJ2-1, with D unresolved. The germline V gene has CDR1 DFQATT and CDR2 SNEGSKA (reference sequence). V lost 3 bases to trimming and J lost 7 bases, with 7 bases between them. This CDR3 contains 11 residues. CDR3 region: CSASEGNEQFF. CDR3 nucleotide sequence: TGCAGTGCTAGCGAAGGGAATGAGCAGTTCTTC.